Below, 10 T cell receptor beta chains from the same sample are listed, as sequenced in a study of shared clonotypes between healthy human individuals. Here immunoSEQ multiplex PCR was the method, and the copy in TCRdb shows in-frame clones only, minus some. Among 450,000 or so clones listed, roughly four fifths were seen once. Sequencing was done on a sample of PBMCs. Receptors originate from a woman aged 40 to 50 in good health. Some clones in this sample may be carry-over from other donors' samples.

The chain carries TRBV13 and TRBJ1-1; tentatively, D is TRBD1 (6 bases). Deletions cut 3 bases from V and 1 base from J, with 12 bases between. The CDR3 totals 15 residues. Germline CDR1 is PRHDT and CDR2 is FYEKMQ (reference sequence). In DNA form, the CDR3 reads TGTGCCAGCAGCTTTAAGGGACAAGCGAACACTGAAGCTTTCTTT. Translated, it gives CASSFKGQANTEAFF. Combining the CDR3 with reference TRBV13 and TRBJ1-1 gives the whole variable domain AAGVIQSPRHLIKEKRETATLKCYPIPRHDTVYWYQQGPGQDPQFLISFYEKMQSDKGSIPDRFSAQQFSDYHSELNMSSLELGDSALYFCASSFKGQANTEAFFGQGTRLTVV.

The rearrangement links TRBV9 to TRBJ2-1, with TRBD2 as a possible D gene (6 bases). V lost 1 base and J lost 2, with 10 bases in between. The CDR3 runs 15 residues. CDR1 and CDR2 from the germline V gene are SGDLS and YYNGEE. The CDR3 sequence: CASSVSGRTYNEQFF. As DNA, the CDR3 is TGTGCCAGCAGCGTAAGTGGGAGGACCTACAATGAGCAGTTCTTC.

The chain combines TRBV6-4 with TRBJ2-1; D gene ambiguous. V lost 6 bases and J 4 bases, leaving 10 bases between the germline ends. CDR3 length equals 13 residues. CDR1 is MRHNA and CDR2 is SNTAGT in the germline V gene. The CDR3 sequence is CASSTGPYNEQFF. The CDR3 DNA is TGTGCCAGCAGCACCGGGCCTTACAATGAGCAGTTCTTC.

V usage is TRBV27 and J usage is TRBJ1-5; tentative D call: TRBD1 (5 bases). The CDR3 spans 14 residues. V was cut by 5 bases and J by 3 bases, with 11 bases left in between. The germline CDR1 and CDR2 sequences are MNHEY and SMNVEV (reference sequence). The CDR3 sequence is CASSTGHHNQPQHF. Written as DNA, the CDR3 is TGTGCCAGCAGTACAGGACACCACAATCAGCCCCAGCATTTT.

This clone was found once. The rearrangement uses TRBV7-9 and TRBJ2-5, with 7 nucleotides matching TRBD2. The germline CDR1 and CDR2 sequences are SEHNR and FQNEAQ (reference sequence). The V segment lost 4 bases and the J segment 5 bases; nucleotides outside the gene matches: 7. The CDR3 contains 14 residues. The CDR3 nucleotides are TGTGCCAGCAGCTCAACGGGGGGTACGGAGACCCAGTACTTC. Translating it yields CASSSTGGTETQYF.

The V call is TRBV5-1, the J call TRBJ2-7, with D possibly being TRBD1 or TRBD2 (5 bases each). The CDR3 has 13 residues. CDR1 and CDR2 (germline): SGHRS, YFSETQ. Trimming removed 5 bases from V and 7 bases from J, with 16 bases in between. CDR3: CASSYWDGEEQYF. The CDR3 region has the DNA TGCGCCAGCAGTTACTGGGACGGGGAAGAGCAGTACTTC.

In its sample, this clone was seen once. This may arise from a read error, as a much more abundant clone is one base away. V and J are TRBV5-1 and TRBJ1-1; D gene unclear. The CDR3 is 13 residues long. Germline V gene sequence: CDR1 SGHRS, CDR2 YFSETQ. CDR3 loop: CASSIWVGTGAFF. The CDR3 DNA is TGCGCCAGCAGTATATGGGTCGGCACTGGAGCTTTCTTT. The full variable domain, in which reference TRBV5-1 and TRBJ1-1 provide the parts outside the CDR3, is KAGVTQTPRYLIKTRGQQVTLSCSPISGHRSVSWYQQTPGQGLQFLFEYFSETQRNKGNFPGRFSGRQFSNSRSEMNVSTLELGDSALYLCASSIWVGTGAFFGQGTRLTVV.

On this clone: One base separates it from a far larger clone, so it is likely a read error. CDR3 coding DNA: TGTGCCAGCCGGGACTCCTACGAGCAGTACTTC. As protein: CASRDSYEQYF. This rearrangement joins TRBV18 to TRBJ2-5; D perhaps matches TRBD2 (5 bases). The end of the DNA fits TRBJ2-7 better, so the J call may be wrong. The CDR3 contains 11 residues. The germline V gene encodes CDR1 KGHSH and CDR2 LQKENI.

This sequence joins TRBV19 and TRBJ2-1; 7 bases line up with TRBD2. V lost 1 base, J lost 5 bases, and 5 bases stayed unmatched. This CDR3 is built from 15 residues. Germline CDR1 and CDR2: LNHDA and SQIVND (reference sequence). In nucleotides, the CDR3 is TGTGCCAGTAGTATAGTTGGAACTAGCGACAATGAGCAGTTCTTC. This translates into CASSIVGTSDNEQFF.

The chain combines TRBV15 with TRBJ1-4; D is unresolved. V shed 3 bases and J shed 2 bases, with 10 bases lying between them. CDR1 LNHNV and CDR2 YYDKDF come from the germline V gene (reference sequence). The CDR3 has 15 amino acids. CDR3 sequence reads: CATSSPVGTNEKLFF. CDR3 in DNA: TGTGCCACCAGCAGCCCGGTCGGCACTAATGAAAAACTGTTTTTT.